This T cell receptor (beta chain) was profiled in a study of neurological immune-mediated disorders. The CDR3 length is 12 residues. Trimming took 7 bases from V and 5 from J, leaving 12 bases between them. Germline V CDR1 and CDR2: SGHRS, YFSETQ. By 5'RACE with 10-nucleotide random UMIs, the cDNA was made. One entry per CDR3 protein results from TCRdb running MiXCR on the 5' RACE reads. The sample holds tens of thousands of distinct CDR3 sequences, roughly 12% seen once. This clonotype was counted many times. The antigen is not known. The time point is: longitudinal time-point 3. The unsorted libraries were produced from 2 million PBMCs held at -80 C. Study-level points and caveats: Among expanded clones, no CDR3 amino acid sequences were shared across subjects, a pattern suggesting private repertoires in all groups. HTLV-1-associated myelopathy had the most TCR clonal expansion, whereas multiple sclerosis had the least (lower than in healthy controls).

The TCR sequence derives from a man aged 25 to 45 in good health. The chain employs TRBV5-1 and TRBJ1-2, with D unresolved. The sample taken for sequencing was PBMCs. The CDR3 region is CASRGEAYGYTF. The CDR3 DNA is TGCGCCAGCCGAGGAGAGGCTTATGGCTACACCTTC.